This T cell receptor (beta chain) was sequenced in a study of blood T cell repertoires in COVID-19. Overall study context: Some COVID-19 samples were acute and others convalescent; all came from the United States, Italy and Spain. T cells, B-cell-depleted T cells, or PBMCs provided the cDNA or gDNA that served as material.

Under the authors' procedure: It was from reference gene primer amplification that nucleated cell counts were estimated. The assay was immunoSEQ multiplex PCR, and TCRdb's table has in-frame clones only and misses some. V and J calls and clone size are as listed in that table; D and trimming were resolved from the DNA. The profile covers around 70,000 clones, with 70% to 80% appearing a single time and roughly 12% taken by the ten largest. V was shortened by 8 bases and J by 4 bases, with 18 bases between the two germline ends. This CDR3 region has 15 residues. Germline values: CDR1 MNHEY, CDR2 SMNVEV (reference sequence).

The source of this sequence is a human donor in a cohort sampled during active COVID-19. Sequenced sample: peripheral blood. This chain joins TRBV27 and TRBJ1-5; D is possibly TRBD1 (6 bases). CDR3: CASQTAGALNQPQHF. The CDR3 DNA reads as TGTGCCAGCCAAACGGCAGGGGCTCTGAATCAGCCCCAGCATTTT.